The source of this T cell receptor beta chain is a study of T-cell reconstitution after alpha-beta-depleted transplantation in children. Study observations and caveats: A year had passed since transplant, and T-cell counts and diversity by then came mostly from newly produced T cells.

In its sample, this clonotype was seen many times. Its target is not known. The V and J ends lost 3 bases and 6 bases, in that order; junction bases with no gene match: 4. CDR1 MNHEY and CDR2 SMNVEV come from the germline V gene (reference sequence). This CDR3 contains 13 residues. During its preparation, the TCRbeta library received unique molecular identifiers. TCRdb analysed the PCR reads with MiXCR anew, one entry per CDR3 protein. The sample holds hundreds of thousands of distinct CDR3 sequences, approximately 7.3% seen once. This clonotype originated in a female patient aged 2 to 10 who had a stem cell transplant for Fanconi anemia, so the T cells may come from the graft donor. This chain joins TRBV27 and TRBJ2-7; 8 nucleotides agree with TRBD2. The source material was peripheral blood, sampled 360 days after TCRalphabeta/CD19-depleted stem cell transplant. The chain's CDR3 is CASSFAAGVEQYF. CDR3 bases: TGTGCCAGCAGTTTTGCAGCGGGAGTCGAGCAGTACTTC.